The clone carrying this T cell receptor (beta chain) was seen many times. The source of the sample is a study of CD8 T cells in ankylosing spondylitis. Quantitative 5'-RACE with molecular barcodes produced the TCR beta libraries. A single record per CDR3 protein comes from TCRdb applying MiXCR to the 5' RACE reads. The top ten hold 9.1% of the sample, which has 350,000 or so distinct CDR3 sequences, roughly 10% seen once. Trimming removed 3 bases from V and 2 bases from J; junction bases left unmatched: 5. Germline V gene data show CDR1 as DFQATT and CDR2 as SNEGSKA (reference sequence). This CDR3 comprises 14 residues.

The receptor was derived from a female donor with ankylosing spondylitis or in good health (not recorded which). The V call is TRBV20-1, the J call TRBJ2-5, with TRBD2 matching 8 bases. Sequencing used blood, either unsorted or a sorted T cell fraction (not recorded which). Here the CDR3 reads CSARDSSGQETQYF. CDR3 coding DNA: TGCAGTGCTAGGGACTCTAGCGGGCAAGAGACCCAGTACTTC.